These T cell receptor beta chains were read from a single sample in a study of T cells after yellow fever vaccination. Each CDR3 protein gets one entry after TCRdb re-called the 5' RACE reads with MiXCR. The sample contains 11,000 to 15,000 distinct CDR3 sequences, about 7.1% of which appear only once. Source: PBMCs, either bulk or a sorted T-cell subset (CD4+, CD8+, memory, or dextramer-sorted; not recorded which), taken on the day of the yellow fever booster vaccination. The receptors originated from a man aged 18 to 35 who received the YFV17D yellow fever vaccine. Each CDR3 is given without its conserved first and last residue. D genes are given only for firm matches.

>13|-|TRBJ2-3|TRBV18
ASSPAAVYQNTQY
>12|-|TRBJ2-5|TRBV4-2
ASSQGTNQETQY
>10|-|TRBJ1-5|TRBV10-3
AISDSNQPQH
>16|TRBD2|TRBJ2-1|TRBV5-1
ASSPGLAGAFLYNEQF
>13|TRBD1|TRBJ1-1|TRBV20-1
SARDARQGGTEAF
>16|TRBD2|TRBJ2-3|TRBV7-2
ASSRRTSGGASTDTQY
>12|-|TRBJ2-2|TRBV10-2
ASTPDTGTGELF
>13|-|TRBJ1-6|TRBV2
ASTERGSYNSPLH
>14|TRBD1|TRBJ2-6|TRBV4-1
ASSQEMGQVFGVLT
>13|TRBD1|TRBJ1-5|TRBV5-1
ASSPGQGPNQPQH
>13|-|TRBJ2-6|TRBV6-5
ATCRHFSGANVLT
>14|-|TRBJ2-5|TRBV3-1
ASSQDPRVREETQY
>15|TRBD2|TRBJ2-1|TRBV13
ASSLELLAGEGNEQF
>15|-|TRBJ2-1|TRBV6-2/TRBV6-3
ASRTKGLSGPGNEQF
>14|-|TRBJ1-6|TRBV27
ASSSRGSSYNSPLH
>12|TRBD1|TRBJ1-5|TRBV27
ASSKGQGGSPQH
>13|-|TRBJ1-3|TRBV9
ASSVRGVSGNTIY
>17|-|TRBJ1-6|TRBV15
ATSREVTAPSSYNSPLH
>14|TRBD1|TRBJ1-5|TRBV27
ASSLVGTASNQPQH